Included here is one TCR beta chain sequence, with context. No cognate antigen has been identified for it. Per-base qualities were not stored, and no clone one base away is much larger. In Seattle, one collaborating source enrolled patients while the infection was active and tracked those patients longitudinally over the course of disease. Whole blood was collected in K2EDTA tubes by collaborating institutions according to the institutions' own protocols. For TCRbeta analysis, collaborators shipped samples in one of three forms: frozen whole blood, isolated PBMCs, or DNA extracted from either of those sample types. The sample belongs to a study of blood T cell repertoires in COVID-19 (dated by TCRdb to about 2020). The study in broad terms: The collaborator samples originated in the United States, Italy and Spain and spanned the acute and convalescent phases of COVID-19. The samples were drawn from the first 160 participants of the ongoing ImmuneRACE study and from more than 1,000 subjects provided by 6 global collaborators. Subjects who had been exposed to COVID-19, were actively infected with it, or had recovered from it provided the deeply sampled blood TCRbeta repertoires that made up the dataset. The repertoires were made available in a free public database intended to serve as a resource for research on the immune response to SARS-CoV-2. Sample metadata almost always included a de-identified subject ID, COVID-19 status, age in years and sex. The material from the prospective study consisted of cDNA or gDNA derived from T cells, B-cell-depleted T cells, or PBMCs. HLA class I and class II types, where available, came from metadata supplied by the sample provider rather than from assay-based typing.

The immunoSEQ Assay, a bias-controlled multiplex PCR, was used to amplify TCRbeta CDR3 regions from genomic DNA. The authors' analysis ran thus. The number of nucleated cells in each sample was estimated by amplification of reference gene primers within the assay. Sequence reads were collapsed and filtered to measure the absolute abundance of every unique TCRbeta CDR3 rearrangement. For each sample, productive Simpson clonality was calculated as the square root of Simpson's diversity index across productive rearrangements. In its TCRdb copy, this immuneACCESS table keeps in-frame sequences only and misses some clones. Where compared with another copy, unresolved V genes explain less than half of these, and the others have no known cause. V, J and clone size are those of that table, while D and trimming were read from the DNA. This sample holds some 130,000 clones; around nine tenths were observed only once. The top ten clones comprise under 4.5% of the sample.

From the cysteine through the phenylalanine, the CDR3 covers 15 amino acids. Of the read, only the CDR3 DNA is kept; its 45 bases are in frame from base 1. CDR1 is given as LNHDA and CDR2 as SQIVND, both from the germline V gene (reference sequence). Trimming removed 1 base from V and 7 bases from J, leaving 16 bases between the germline ends. Overall study results and their limits: How much clinical and demographic metadata was included differed by source and by participant, and the metadata was provided uncurated.

The rearrangement combines TRBV19 with TRBJ1-2; the D gene is possibly TRBD1, with 5 bases matching. This TCR derives from a man between 60 and 75 years old with COVID-19, enrolled during active disease. Source material: peripheral blood. The base sequence is TGTGCCAGTAGTATAGCTGGGGCGCGAGGTCGTGGCTACACCTTC. Its coded protein is CASSIAGARGRGYTF.